This T cell receptor (beta chain) was sequenced during a study of a mutant IDH1 vaccine in newly diagnosed glioma. Germline lookup yields CDR1 ENHRY and CDR2 SYGVKD. With 6 bases clipped from V and 9 bases from J, the junction kept 7 bases outside the gene matches. This CDR3 region has 14 residues. Sequencing was performed with immunoSEQ multiplex PCR; in TCRdb, only in-frame clones are kept and a portion is missing. The sample includes approximately 50,000 clones, around 83% of them seen just once. As to time point: week 47, end of study. Mutant IDH1 20-mer peptide, at 300 ug, made up each vaccine dose, with topical imiquimod. To note about this clone: The target antigen is unknown.

V is TRBV10-3 and J is TRBJ1-6, with 8 bases aligning to TRBD1. The clonotype comes from a woman aged 50 to 60 with glioma. Sequencing was performed on PBMCs, taken from a glioma patient whose treatment included an IDH1 peptide vaccine. The CDR3 loop reads CAISVDRASSPLHF. The CDR3 DNA sequence: TGTGCCATCAGCGTGGACAGGGCGAGTTCACCCCTCCACTTT.